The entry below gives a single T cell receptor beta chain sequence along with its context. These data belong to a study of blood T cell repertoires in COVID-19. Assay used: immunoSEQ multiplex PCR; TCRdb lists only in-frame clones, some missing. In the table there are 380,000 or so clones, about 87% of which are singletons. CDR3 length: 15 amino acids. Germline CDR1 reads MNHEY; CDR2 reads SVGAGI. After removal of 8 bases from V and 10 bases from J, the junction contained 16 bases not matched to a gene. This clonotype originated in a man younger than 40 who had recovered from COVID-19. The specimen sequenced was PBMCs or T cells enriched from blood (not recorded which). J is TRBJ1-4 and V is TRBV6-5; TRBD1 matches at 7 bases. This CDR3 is CASSTGSQLGGKLFF. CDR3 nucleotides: TGTGCCAGCTCGACAGGGTCTCAATTAGGGGGAAAACTGTTTTTT.